Presented here are 14 T cell receptor beta chains from one specimen sequenced in a study of blood T cell repertoires in COVID-19. Libraries were prepared by immunoSEQ multiplex PCR; TCRdb keeps only in-frame clonotypes and omits some of them. The data contain 200,000 to 300,000 clones, 83% of them singletons. The source material was peripheral blood. The receptors were sampled from a human donor in a cohort sampled during active COVID-19.

The chain recombines TRBV11-2 with TRBJ2-5; possibly TRBD2 for D (6 bases). CDR3 length: 15 amino acids. The V end was cut by 1 base, the J end by 2 bases, with 11 bases between. CDR1 and CDR2 from the germline V gene are SGHAT and FQNNGV. Here the CDR3 DNA reads TGTGCCAGCAGCTTAGGTCGTCGGGGGCAAGAGACCCAGTACTTC. Its protein is CASSLGRRGQETQYF.

The chain has TRBV5-1 and TRBJ2-1; 10 bases match TRBD2. After removal of 0 bases from V and 15 bases from J, the junction contained 15 bases not matched to a gene. Germline CDR1 is SGHRS and CDR2 is YFSETQ. This CDR3 is built from 16 residues. CDR3 nucleotide sequence: TGCGCCAGCAGCTTGGCGGTATCTAGCGGGGGTCCCCCCCCGTTCTTC. It is translated as CASSLAVSSGGPPPFF.

The chain joins TRBV28 to TRBJ2-7; 7 nucleotides agree with TRBD2. Germline V gene lookup returns CDR1 MDHEN and CDR2 SYDVKM. V shed 5 bases and J 2 bases; nucleotides not matched to a gene: 6. The CDR3 is made up of 14 amino acids. The DNA of the CDR3 is TGTGCCAGCAGTCCCGGGGGACTAACCTACGAGCAGTACTTC. Amino acid sequence: CASSPGGLTYEQYF.

This chain uses TRBV6-5 with TRBJ1-6; D uncertain. The CDR3 runs 14 residues. Germline V gene data show CDR1 as MNHEY and CDR2 as SVGAGI. V lost 6 bases, J lost 7 bases, and 13 bases lay in between. CDR3 loop: CASSSNRGNSPLHF. The CDR3 DNA follows: TGTGCCAGCAGCTCGAATCGAGGGAATTCACCCCTCCACTTT.

The chain employs TRBV19 and TRBJ1-1, with TRBD1 as a possible D gene (6 bases). Germline V gene data show CDR1 as LNHDA and CDR2 as SQIVND (reference sequence). The CDR3 extends over 13 amino acids. The germline V and J ends were trimmed by 7 bases and 0 bases, with 9 bases remaining between them. The CDR3 nucleotides are TGTGCCAGTAACACAGGGATGAACACTGAAGCTTTCTTT. The encoded protein is CASNTGMNTEAFF. Drawing the rest from reference TRBV19 and TRBJ1-1, the complete variable domain is DGGITQSPKYLFRKEGQNVTLSCEQNLNHDAMYWYRQDPGQGLRLIYYSQIVNDFQKGDIAEGYSVSREKKESFPLTVTSAQKNPTAFYLCASNTGMNTEAFFGQGTRLTVV.

The chain carries TRBV3-1 (or the pseudogene TRBV3-2) and TRBJ2-4, with TRBD2 as a possible D gene (5 bases). V was shortened by 1 base and J by 9 bases, with 7 bases between the two germline ends. CDR1 LGHDT and CDR2 YNNKEL come from the germline V gene (reference sequence). The CDR3 is made up of 12 amino acids. CDR3 bases: TGTGCCAGCAGCCAAGCGGGGAGCATTCAGTACTTC. It specifies CASSQAGSIQYF.

The gene calls are TRBV6-5 and TRBJ2-1; D is ambiguous. The CDR3 covers 13 residues. The germline CDR1 and CDR2 sequences are MNHEY and SVGAGI. V was trimmed by 2 bases and J by 7 bases, leaving 9 bases between them. In DNA, the CDR3 is TGTGCCAGCAGTTACCTAAAGGAGAATGAGCAGTTCTTC. Protein product: CASSYLKENEQFF.

As DNA, the CDR3 is TGTGCCAGCAGCCCTCCCAGGGTTGGAAACACCATATATTTT. It translates to CASSPPRVGNTIYF. The chain is built from TRBV3-1 (or the pseudogene TRBV3-2) and TRBJ1-3; D is perhaps TRBD1 (5 bases). V lost 4 bases and J lost 3, with 10 bases in between. CDR1 and CDR2 (germline): LGHDT, YNNKEL (reference sequence). The CDR3 is 14 amino acids.

This clone was seen more than once but under ten times. V gene TRBV12-3 or TRBV12-4 combines with J gene TRBJ1-1; no clear D gene. The CDR3 loop spans 13 amino acids. Trimming shortened V by 1 base and J by 4 bases, and 7 bases separated the two germline ends. In nucleotides, the CDR3 is TGTGCCAGCAGTTTAGTTAGTAGCACTGAAGCTTTCTTT. Its translation: CASSLVSSTEAFF.

This chain connects TRBV5-1 to TRBJ2-7; 8 bases line up with TRBD2. The V segment lost 3 bases and the J segment 2 bases; nucleotides outside the gene matches: 7. This CDR3 is 15 amino acids long. Germline values: CDR1 SGHRS, CDR2 YFSETQ. The CDR3 coding sequence is TGCGCCAGCAGCTGGGGAAGCGGGGGACCCTACGAGCAGTACTTC. It is translated as CASSWGSGGPYEQYF.

This chain connects TRBV6-1 to TRBJ2-7; D not resolved. The CDR3 has 14 amino acids. The germline V and J ends were trimmed by 3 bases and 5 bases, with 14 bases remaining between them. Germline CDR1 reads MNHNS; CDR2 reads SASEGT. This CDR3 is CASSDYSRLDEQYF. CDR3 in DNA: TGTGCCAGCAGTGATTACAGCCGGCTCGACGAGCAGTACTTC.

This clone was seen only once. The chain joins TRBV19 to TRBJ2-1; 9 bases agree with TRBD1. CDR1 LNHDA and CDR2 SQIVND come from the germline V gene (reference sequence). The CDR3 is 13 amino acids. The V and J ends lost 10 bases and 9 bases, in that order; junction bases with no gene match: 10. The CDR3 DNA is TGTGCCACCACGACAGGGGGGTTAGGTGAGCAGTTCTTC. Amino acids: CATTTGGLGEQFF.

This clone was seen just once. J is TRBJ1-5 and V is TRBV29-1; tentative D call: TRBD1 (5 bases). The CDR3 spans 13 residues. Between the trimmed V and J ends, which lost 5 bases and 4 bases, there was a span of 12 bases. Germline values: CDR1 SQVTM, CDR2 ANQGSEA. CDR3 amino acids: CSVQDTSNQPQHF. The CDR3 DNA sequence: TGCAGCGTTCAGGACACCTCTAATCAGCCCCAGCATTTT.

This clone showed up just once. Here the CDR3 DNA reads TGTGCCTGGAGTCCTAGACAGGGAGAGAATTCACCCCTCCACTTT. This sequence encodes CAWSPRQGENSPLHF. The rearrangement uses TRBV30 and TRBJ1-6; 7 bases match TRBD1. The V and J ends lost 2 bases and 7 bases, in that order; junction bases with no gene match: 8. CDR3 length equals 15 residues. Looked up from germline, CDR1 is GTSNPN and CDR2 is SVGIG (reference sequence). Supplemented by reference TRBV30 and TRBJ1-6, the full variable domain reads SQTIHQWPATLVQPVGSPLSLECTVEGTSNPNLYWYRQAAGRGLQLLFYSVGIGQISSEVPQNLSASRPQDRQFILSSKKLLLSDSGFYLCAWSPRQGENSPLHFGNGTRLTVT.